This T cell receptor beta chain was recovered during a study of blood T cell repertoires in COVID-19. Study-level information: The origin of the acute and convalescent COVID-19 samples was the United States, Italy and Spain. PBMCs, B-cell-depleted T cells, or T cells were the source of the cDNA or gDNA that made up the material.

TCRdb's table, derived via immunoSEQ multiplex PCR, lists solely in-frame clones and lacks some. The table includes 75,000 to 90,000 clones, roughly 80% detected once. This clone was seen repeatedly, ten times or more. Seattle patient enrollment occurred during active infection, with longitudinal follow-up thereafter. Germline V gives CDR1 MGHDK, CDR2 SYGVNS. The V segment lost 4 bases and the J segment 5 bases; nucleotides outside the gene matches: 13. CDR3 length equals 18 residues. Specimen: peripheral blood. This TCR was recovered from a man aged 60 to 69 with COVID-19, enrolled during active disease. V and J are TRBV25-1 and TRBJ2-3; 12 bases are shared with TRBD1. The CDR3, as DNA: TGTGCCAGCAGTGTGGGAGTTACCGGGACAGGGGGCGTAGATACGCAGTATTTT. Encoded protein: CASSVGVTGTGGVDTQYF.